These T cell receptor beta chains were read from a single sample in a study of blood T cell repertoires in COVID-19. This table comes from immunoSEQ multiplex PCR, and its TCRdb copy is limited to in-frame clones, with some not included. The sample lists about 66,000 clones, 91% occurring once. Source material: peripheral blood. These receptors were obtained from a human donor in a cohort sampled during active COVID-19. Both conserved end residues are part of each CDR3. The D gene is left open where the match is weak. Only some rows state a clone size, as once, few, many or a class for expanded clones.

few,TRBD2,TRBJ2-7,TRBV7-9,CASSSFVAGASYEQYF,TGTGCCAGCAGCTCGTTCGTAGCGGGGGCCTCCTACGAGCAGTACTTC
.,.,TRBJ1-5,TRBV19,CASTSSGEGGQPQHF,TGTGCCAGTACATCCTCGGGAGAGGGTGGGCAGCCCCAGCATTTT
.,.,TRBJ1-6,TRBV5-8,CASSFRGPLDNSPLHF,TGTGCCAGCAGCTTCCGCGGGCCCCTAGATAATTCACCCCTCCACTTT
.,.,TRBJ1-4,TRBV5-4,CASSTRGGGVSEKLFF,TGTGCCAGCAGCACCAGGGGTGGGGGCGTGAGTGAAAAACTGTTTTTT
.,.,TRBJ2-6,TRBV6-1,CASSDRAGRFSGANVLTF,TGTGCCAGCAGTGACCGGGCGGGACGGTTCTCTGGGGCCAACGTCCTGACTTTC
.,.,TRBJ1-1,TRBV12-3/TRBV12-4,CASSPQVNTEAFF,TGTGCCAGCAGCCCTCAGGTTAACACTGAAGCTTTCTTT
few,.,TRBJ1-1,TRBV18,CASSPRGYYSEAFF,TGTGCCAGCTCACCCAGGGGTTACTACTCTGAAGCTTTCTTT
.,TRBD1,TRBJ2-5,TRBV3-1/TRBV3-2,CASRETGEETQYF,TGTGCCAGCAGAGAGACAGGGGAAGAGACCCAGTACTTC
.,TRBD2,TRBJ2-7,TRBV7-2,CASSLASGSTTTYEQYF,TGTGCCAGCAGCTTAGCTAGCGGGAGTACAACTACCTACGAGCAGTACTTC
few,TRBD1,TRBJ2-2,TRBV5-1,CASSYRTGGTGELFF,TGCGCCAGCAGCTATAGGACAGGGGGCACCGGGGAGCTGTTTTTT
.,TRBD2,TRBJ2-7,TRBV5-5,CASSPSGLADSYEQYF,TGTGCCAGCAGCCCCTCCGGACTAGCGGACTCCTACGAGCAGTACTTC
.,TRBD1,TRBJ1-1,TRBV27,CASSFGQGNTEAFF,TGTGCCAGCAGTTTCGGACAGGGAAACACTGAAGCTTTCTTT
.,TRBD1,TRBJ1-2,TRBV7-2,CASSLDFRGQGYGYTF,TGTGCCAGCAGCTTGGATTTTAGGGGGCAGGGCTATGGCTACACCTTC
.,.,TRBJ2-1,TRBV7-3,CASSSGSTGVEQFF,TGTGCCAGCAGCTCAGGGTCAACGGGAGTTGAGCAGTTCTTC
.,.,TRBJ2-2,TRBV3-1/TRBV3-2,CASSQGGLQAGELFF,TGTGCCAGCAGCCAAGGGGGACTCCAGGCCGGGGAGCTGTTTTTT
.,TRBD1,TRBJ2-1,TRBV5-1,CASSGQGAKRPYNEQFF,TGCGCCAGCTCGGGACAGGGGGCTAAGAGGCCGTACAATGAGCAGTTCTTC
.,.,TRBJ2-3,TRBV7-9,CASSLQASDTQYF,TGTGCCAGCAGCTTACAGGCGTCAGATACGCAGTATTTT
.,.,TRBJ1-3,TRBV7-9,CASSSGGDHRLRGNTIYF,TGTGCCAGCAGCTCCGGGGGAGACCACCGCCTAAGGGGAAACACCATATATTTT
.,TRBD1,TRBJ2-7,TRBV13,CASSFGGQGALEQYF,TGTGCCAGCAGCTTCGGGGGACAGGGGGCGCTCGAGCAGTACTTC
.,TRBD1,TRBJ1-2,TRBV28,CASSDLTGGNYGYTF,TGTGCCAGCAGTGACCTGACAGGGGGAAACTATGGCTACACCTTC
.,TRBD2,TRBJ2-1,TRBV5-5,CASSPSFGGGVDYNEQFF,TGTGCCAGCAGCCCTTCTTTTGGCGGGGGGGTGGATTACAATGAGCAGTTCTTC
.,TRBD1,TRBJ1-1,TRBV7-3,CASSLGTGMNTEAFF,TGTGCCAGCAGCTTAGGGACAGGGATGAACACTGAAGCTTTCTTT
.,TRBD1,TRBJ2-5,TRBV18,CASSLHRDRGLETQYF,TGTGCCAGCTCACTTCACCGGGACAGGGGCTTGGAGACCCAGTACTTC
.,TRBD1,TRBJ1-1,TRBV19,CASSTQGDTEAFF,TGTGCCAGTAGTACCCAGGGGGACACTGAAGCTTTCTTT
.,.,TRBJ1-1,TRBV5-1,CASSLAARSITEAFF,TGCGCCAGCAGCTTGGCTGCCAGATCCATTACTGAAGCTTTCTTT
.,.,TRBJ2-1,TRBV28,CASTPFAGRRDEQFF,TGTGCCAGCACCCCTTTTGCGGGAAGGCGGGATGAGCAGTTCTTC
few,.,TRBJ1-6,TRBV28,CASSPRVGGRLSNSPLHF,TGTGCCAGCAGTCCCCGGGTGGGGGGGCGCTTATCTAATTCACCCCTCCACTTT
.,.,TRBJ2-1,TRBV27,CASRRGTGNPSGNFDEQFF,TGTGCCAGCAGGCGCGGGACAGGTAACCCTAGCGGGAATTTTGATGAGCAGTTCTTC